One sample yielded the 28 T cell receptor beta chains listed below, sequenced in a study of blood T cell repertoires in COVID-19 (dated by TCRdb to 2019 to 2021). The library came from the immunoSEQ multiplex PCR assay. Imported from immuneACCESS, the table was reduced by TCRdb to in-frame sequences with V and J called. These copies leave out some clones; in studies compared against another copy, an unresolved V gene accounts for under half, and the cause of the remainder is not known. Recorded for this sample are approximately 290,000 clones; 80% to 90% of them occurred a single time. About 0.8% of the sample goes to the ten largest clones. The sequenced sample consisted of peripheral blood. The receptors come from a man in his thirties or forties with acute or convalescent COVID-19.

The V and J genes are TRBV2 and TRBJ1-5; D gene unclear. The CDR3 consists of 14 residues. The V end was cut by 3 bases, the J end by 0 bases, with 6 bases between. The germline gives CDR1 SNHLY, CDR2 FYNNEI. The chain's CDR3 is CASSDSYSNQPQHF. The CDR3 DNA sequence: TGTGCCAGCAGTGATAGTTATAGCAATCAGCCCCAGCATTTT.

For the CDR3, the DNA is TGCAGTGCTAGTATCAGGGGAGACTACTCCTGGTGGGGTCGTGAGACCCAGTACTTC. This sequence encodes CSASIRGDYSWWGRETQYF. The chain couples TRBV20-1 to TRBJ2-5; perhaps TRBD1 as D (6 bases). Germline loops: CDR1 DFQATT, CDR2 SNEGSKA (reference sequence). V lost 3 bases and J lost 5, with 31 bases in between. CDR3 length: 19 amino acids.

The chain has TRBV5-5 and TRBJ1-2; D may be TRBD1 (5 bases). The germline V and J ends were trimmed by 0 bases and 6 bases, with 9 bases remaining between them. The CDR3 runs to 13 residues. Germline loops: CDR1 SGHKS, CDR2 YYEKEE (reference sequence). The CDR3 loop reads CASSLVAGNGYTF. The CDR3 DNA follows: TGTGCCAGCAGCTTGGTAGCAGGGAATGGCTACACCTTC.

The chain links TRBV6-6 to TRBJ1-2; D gene uncertain. CDR1 is MNHNY, CDR2 SVGAGI, per germline (reference sequence). The V end lost 7 bases, the J end lost 5 bases, and 17 bases lay between the germline ends. This CDR3 comprises 14 residues. CDR3 protein: CASMRPEGLYGYTF. The CDR3 nucleotides are TGTGCCAGCATGAGGCCGGAGGGTCTATATGGCTACACCTTC.

The gene calls are TRBV28 and TRBJ1-1, with TRBD1 identical over 7 bases. V trimming: 10 bases; J trimming: 8 bases; junction bases outside the gene matches: 7. Germline CDR1 is MDHEN and CDR2 is SYDVKM. The length of the CDR3 is 11 residues. CDR3 coding DNA: TGTGCCATAGACAGGGTCGGGGAAGCTTTCTTT. It translates to CAIDRVGEAFF.

This chain uses TRBV10-3 with TRBJ1-5; 9 positions match TRBD1. CDR1 is ENHRY, CDR2 SYGVKD, per germline. Germline trimming cut 4 bases from V and 4 bases from J; bases unmatched to any gene: 2. This CDR3 region has 14 residues. The CDR3 loop reads CAISAGTGNQPQHF. CDR3 sequence (DNA): TGTGCCATCAGTGCCGGGACAGGGAATCAGCCCCAGCATTTT.

The rearrangement joins TRBV7-9 to TRBJ2-5; 7 bases agree with TRBD1. Per the germline V gene, CDR1 is SEHNR and CDR2 is FQNEAQ (reference sequence). After removal of 5 bases from V and 4 bases from J, the junction contained 7 bases not matched to a gene. CDR3 length: 14 amino acids. CDR3 coding DNA: TGTGCCAGCAGCACGACAGGGTTCCCAGAGACCCAGTACTTC. Protein sequence: CASSTTGFPETQYF.

This sequence joins TRBV11-3 and TRBJ2-1, with 9 bases matching TRBD1. This CDR3 contains 16 residues. Germline assignment: CDR1 SGHNT and CDR2 YENEEA. V was pared by 5 bases and J by 1 base, with 6 bases of the junction left unmatched. The chain's CDR3 is CASSTSGTGSYNEQFF. The DNA of the CDR3 is TGTGCCAGCAGCACATCCGGGACAGGGTCCTACAATGAGCAGTTCTTC.

The chain employs TRBV19 and TRBJ2-7; possibly TRBD2 for D (6 bases). This CDR3 is built from 14 residues. Trimming pared 5 bases from V and 0 bases from J, leaving 11 bases between. Germline V lookup: CDR1 LNHDA, CDR2 SQIVND (reference sequence). The CDR3 here is CASSSRGNSYEQYF. The CDR3 DNA is TGTGCCAGTAGTTCTCGCGGGAACTCCTACGAGCAGTACTTC.

This chain connects TRBV2 to TRBJ2-7; D gene unclear. The CDR3 covers 15 residues. V lost 7 bases to trimming and J lost 2 bases, with 18 bases between them. CDR1 SNHLY and CDR2 FYNNEI come from the germline V gene. CDR3 protein: CASTYQAGSAYEQYF. The CDR3 DNA reads as TGTGCCAGCACCTACCAGGCAGGATCTGCCTACGAGCAGTACTTC. The entire variable domain, with the rest obtained from reference TRBV2 and TRBJ2-7, is as follows: EPEVTQTPSHQVTQMGQEVILRCVPISNHLYFYWYRQILGQKVEFLVSFYNNEISEKSEIFDDQFSVERPDGSNFTLKIRSTKLEDSAMYFCASTYQAGSAYEQYFGPGTRLTVT.

The CDR3 bases are TGTGCCAGCAGCCAAGAGGTACAGGCACGCTATGGCTACACCTTC. This encodes CASSQEVQARYGYTF. The rearrangement joins TRBV4-2 to TRBJ1-2; D is perhaps TRBD1 (5 bases). The germline V gene has CDR1 LGHNA and CDR2 YNFKEQ. This CDR3 has 15 amino acids. Trimming cost V 0 bases and J 4 bases, with 12 bases left between them.

The rearrangement links TRBV7-8 to TRBJ1-5; 7 positions match TRBD1. Germline loops: CDR1 SGHVS, CDR2 FQNEAQ. V lost 3 bases and J lost 0; bases outside the gene matches: 2. The CDR3 sequence is 15 residues long. CDR3 amino acids: CASSLTGISNQPQHF. The CDR3 DNA sequence: TGTGCCAGCAGCTTGACAGGGATTAGCAATCAGCCCCAGCATTTT.

The chain has TRBV7-3 and TRBJ2-1, with D maybe TRBD1 (5 bases). V shed 8 bases and J shed 5 bases, with 10 bases lying between them. CDR3 size: 12 residues. The germline V gene encodes CDR1 SGHTA and CDR2 FQGTGA. The CDR3 nucleotides are TGTGCCAGCGGGGCTGATAACAATGAGCAGTTCTTC. Protein: CASGADNNEQFF. Variable domain in full (rest from reference TRBV7-3 and TRBJ2-1): GAGVSQTPSNKVTEKGKYVELRCDPISGHTALYWYRQSLGQGPEFLIYFQGTGAADDSGLPNDRFFAVRPEGSVSTLKIQRTERGDSAVYLCASGADNNEQFFGPGTRLTVL.

V and J are TRBV19 and TRBJ2-1; D is uncertain. CDR1 and CDR2 (germline): LNHDA, SQIVND (reference sequence). The germline V and J ends were trimmed by 1 base and 5 bases, with 6 bases remaining between them. The CDR3 loop spans 13 amino acids. DNA of the CDR3: TGTGCCAGTAGTATAGTTCCCAACAATGAGCAGTTCTTC. Amino acids: CASSIVPNNEQFF.

The rearrangement uses TRBV12-3 or TRBV12-4 and TRBJ2-3; D gene unclear. V lost 5 bases, J lost 5 bases, and 11 bases lay in between. This CDR3 has 13 amino acids. CDR3: CASSPPGVDTQYF. For the CDR3, the DNA is TGTGCCAGCAGTCCACCTGGAGTAGATACGCAGTATTTT.

The J gene is TRBJ2-3, the V gene TRBV10-2; 7 bases align to TRBD2. The CDR3 runs to 15 residues. J was trimmed by 4 bases and V by 3 bases; bases with no gene match: 7. CDR1 WSHSY and CDR2 SAAADI come from the germline V gene. The CDR3 sequence: CASSDVQRGSDTQYF. The CDR3 coding sequence is TGCGCCAGCAGTGATGTCCAGCGGGGATCAGATACGCAGTATTTT.

The chain couples TRBV11-3 to TRBJ2-1; possible D gene TRBD1, 5 bases. CDR3 length equals 15 residues. The germline gives CDR1 SGHNT, CDR2 YENEEA. Between the trimmed V and J ends, which lost 2 bases and 9 bases, there was a span of 17 bases. Here the CDR3 DNA reads TGTGCCAGCAGCTTATCCGGTCAGGGCCTTAGTGAGCAGTTCTTC. It translates to CASSLSGQGLSEQFF.

This chain uses TRBV4-2 with TRBJ2-1; D is perhaps TRBD2 (5 bases). The CDR3 runs 16 residues. Trimming left V 0 bases short and J 1 base short, with 10 bases between. The germline V gene has CDR1 LGHNA and CDR2 YNFKEQ. CDR3 in amino acids: CASSQDRTLSYNEQFF. CDR3 in DNA: TGTGCCAGCAGCCAAGATCGGACTCTTTCCTACAATGAGCAGTTCTTC.

The V and J genes are TRBV2 and TRBJ2-1; 7 nucleotides line up with TRBD2. The CDR3 has 16 residues. After removal of 4 bases from V and 0 bases from J, the junction contained 6 bases not matched to a gene. Germline V gives CDR1 SNHLY, CDR2 FYNNEI. CDR3 bases: TGTGCCAGCAGTGTTCGGGGAGGGAGCTCCTACAATGAGCAGTTCTTC. It translates to CASSVRGGSSYNEQFF.

CDR3 sequence (DNA): TGTGCCAGCAGTGATTTAGAGCAGTACTTC. Translating gives CASSDLEQYF. The rearrangement uses TRBV6-1 and TRBJ2-7; D gene uncertain. Looked up from germline, CDR1 is MNHNS and CDR2 is SASEGT. Trimming left V 3 bases short and J 7 bases short, with 4 bases between. This CDR3 is 10 amino acids long.

The chain is built from TRBV5-1 and TRBJ2-7, with D possibly matching TRBD1 (5 bases). Trimming stripped 0 bases from V and 4 bases from J, with 8 bases between. Per the germline V gene, CDR1 is SGHRS and CDR2 is YFSETQ. CDR3 size: 13 residues. DNA for the CDR3: TGCGCCAGCAGCTTGGGACAGTTATACGAGCAGTACTTC. It codes for CASSLGQLYEQYF. Based on the CDR3 plus reference TRBV5-1 and TRBJ2-7, the full variable domain is KAGVTQTPRYLIKTRGQQVTLSCSPISGHRSVSWYQQTPGQGLQFLFEYFSETQRNKGNFPGRFSGRQFSNSRSEMNVSTLELGDSALYLCASSLGQLYEQYFGPGTRLTVT.

The V and J genes are TRBV5-5 and TRBJ2-7; D gene ambiguous. This CDR3 contains 11 residues. Germline CDR1 SGHKS, CDR2 YYEKEE (reference sequence). The V gene lost 1 base and the J gene lost 5 bases, with 4 bases spanning the gap. CDR3 sequence (DNA): TGTGCCAGCAGCTTGTTAGACGAGCAGTACTTC. Its translation: CASSLLDEQYF.

This sequence joins TRBV5-6 and TRBJ2-2; 8 bases line up with TRBD2. The V and J ends lost 0 bases and 1 base, in that order; junction bases with no gene match: 2. CDR1 is SGHDT and CDR2 is YYEEEE in the germline V gene. CDR3 length: 16 amino acids. CDR3 loop: CASSLVTSGNTGELFF. CDR3 DNA: TGTGCCAGCAGCTTGGTTACTAGCGGGAACACCGGGGAGCTGTTTTTT.

The rearrangement links TRBV27 to TRBJ2-7, with 8 bases lining up with TRBD1. V lost 5 bases to trimming and J lost 3 bases; unmatched junction nucleotides: 6. The CDR3 has 14 residues. Germline V CDR1 and CDR2: MNHEY, SMNVEV (reference sequence). The DNA for the CDR3 is TGTGCCAGCAGTACGCAGGGGGCGATCTACGAGCAGTACTTC. This gives the protein CASSTQGAIYEQYF.

This clone was seen at least ten times. This chain uses TRBV9 with TRBJ1-1, with 11 nucleotides matching TRBD1. V lost 4 bases to trimming and J lost 4 bases; unmatched junction nucleotides: 12. In germline, CDR1 is SGDLS, CDR2 YYNGEE. This CDR3 is 17 amino acids long. The CDR3 sequence: CASSPGQGAGGGTEAFF. The DNA of the CDR3 is TGTGCCAGCAGCCCAGGACAGGGGGCAGGGGGAGGCACTGAAGCTTTCTTT.

V is TRBV24-1 and J is TRBJ2-6; D remains ambiguous. Per the germline V gene, CDR1 is KGHDR and CDR2 is SFDVKD. V was shortened by 11 bases and J by 1 base, with 8 bases between the two germline ends. CDR3 length: 13 amino acids. CDR3 nucleotide sequence: TGTGCCATCGCCCTATCTGGGGCCAACGTCCTGACTTTC. Amino acids: CAIALSGANVLTF.

This clone was picked up one time. V usage is TRBV5-1 and J usage is TRBJ2-4, with 7 positions matching TRBD2. After removal of 0 bases from V and 6 bases from J, the junction contained 3 bases not matched to a gene. CDR1 and CDR2 (germline): SGHRS, YFSETQ. There are 14 residues in the CDR3. The CDR3 nucleotides read TGCGCCAGCAGCTTGGTAGCGGGCCCAAACATTCAGTACTTC. Its protein product is CASSLVAGPNIQYF.

The V and J genes are TRBV28 and TRBJ1-5; TRBD1 might be the D (6 bases). The CDR3 consists of 15 residues. Germline CDR1 MDHEN, CDR2 SYDVKM. The V and J ends lost 4 bases and 4 bases respectively, with 14 bases between them. This CDR3 is CASSSRGGGNQPQHF. CDR3 bases: TGTGCCAGCAGTTCCCGAGGGGGGGGAAATCAGCCCCAGCATTTT.